This TCR beta chain was recovered during a study of blood T cell repertoires in COVID-19. Study at large: Both acute and convalescent COVID-19 samples were obtained from the United States, Italy and Spain. Sample material is recorded as cDNA or gDNA derived from T cells, B-cell-depleted T cells, or PBMCs.

Germline CDR1 is MDHEN and CDR2 is SYDVKM. V shed 4 bases, J shed 6 bases, and the junction held 5 bases outside the gene matches. This CDR3 is built from 14 residues. Authors' data handling: Using reference gene primer amplification, nucleated cell counts were estimated. The assay was immunoSEQ multiplex PCR, and TCRdb's table has in-frame clones only and misses some. V, J and clone size reflect that table, while D and trimming were determined from the DNA. The table includes 84,000 or so clones, approximately 92% detected once. The sequence was collected from a woman aged 60 to 75 with active COVID-19. Sequencing input: peripheral blood. V gene TRBV28 combines with J gene TRBJ2-3, with TRBD1 matching over 9 bases. As DNA, the CDR3 is TGTGCCAGCAGTTACCGGACAGGGGAGGATACGCAGTATTTT. Protein: CASSYRTGEDTQYF.